Detailed here is one T cell receptor (beta chain). The CDR3 sequence is 14 residues long. Looked up from germline, CDR1 is DFQATT and CDR2 is SNEGSKA (reference sequence). Trimming pared 1 base from V and 1 base from J, leaving 7 bases between. A single record per CDR3 protein comes from TCRdb applying MiXCR to the 5' RACE reads. The sample consists of 50,000 to 75,000 distinct CDR3 sequences, almost 9% of them appearing once. These data belong to a study of early T cells in non-severe SARS-CoV-2 infection. About the research overall: Investigators sequenced bulk RNA drawn from unsorted whole blood, and chains remained unpaired.

This clonotype was sampled from an adult who was a healthcare worker with PCR-confirmed SARS-CoV-2 infection or an uninfected control (not recorded which). J is TRBJ2-2 and V is TRBV20-1; D unresolved. The specimen was whole blood, collected at baseline. The CDR3 protein is CSARVAGNTGELFF. The DNA of the CDR3 is TGCAGTGCTAGAGTGGCCGGGAACACCGGGGAGCTGTTTTTT.